This T cell receptor beta chain was sequenced in a study of T-cell reconstitution after alpha-beta-depleted transplantation in children. General observations from the study: From newly produced T cells came most of the T-cell counts and diversity one year after transplant. High day-60 TCRbeta diversity in some patients came from surviving recipient T cells and thymic progenitors.

The CDR3 is made up of 11 amino acids. Germline CDR1 and CDR2: SEHNR and FQNEAQ (reference sequence). Germline trimming cut 0 bases from V and 13 bases from J; bases unmatched to any gene: 1. Ten or more counts support this clonotype. What it binds is unknown. This sample's TCRbeta library carried unique molecular identifier barcodes. TCRdb recomputed calls from the PCR reads with MiXCR, one row per CDR3 protein. The table lists fewer than 550,000 distinct CDR3 sequences, approximately 10% of them singletons. The rearrangement uses TRBV7-9 and TRBJ2-7; TRBD1 agrees at 9 bases. Specimen: PBMCs, collected before TCRalphabeta/CD19-depleted stem cell transplant. The TCR comes from a child aged 2 to 15 with inherited bone marrow failure, due to receive a stem cell transplant. In nucleotides, the CDR3 is TGTGCCAGCAGCTTAGCGGGACAGGGTTACTTC. Its translation: CASSLAGQGYF.